This section outlines one TCR beta chain sequence together with its context. As yet, its antigen is unknown. This sample stems from a study of T cell repertoires in aging, cancer and after chemotherapy. Study at large: Patients with chronic lymphocytic leukemia were sampled before and after fludarabine- or bendamustine-based chemotherapy.

Germline V CDR1 and CDR2: LGHNA, YNFKEQ. The J segment lost 2 bases and the V segment lost 5 bases, leaving 8 bases of the junction unmatched. This CDR3 has 16 residues. General study findings and limits: Rebound thymic output was suggested by rising median generation probability during chemotherapy in each cancer cohort. In hematological cancer patients, infiltrated lymphoid organs may have impaired thymic emigration or peripheral T cell expansion. Age-matched healthy donors had significantly more diverse, less clonal blood TCR repertoires than untreated cancer patients.

Amplification of TCR beta used genomic DNA extracted from peripheral blood. Rearranged V-D-J TRB sequences were amplified with a mixed TRB-A/B primer pool. Via MiXCR, TCRdb re-called the multiplex PCR reads, giving one row per CDR3 protein. The sample includes 2,000 to 2,500 distinct CDR3 sequences, under 25% of them seen just once. The TCR was taken from a human donor with a blood cancer. The chain couples TRBV4-2 to TRBJ2-2, with 7 bases lining up with TRBD2. Sequencing was carried out using blood. Here the CDR3 reads CASSNRLAVNTGELFF. The CDR3 nucleotides read TGTGCCAGCAGCAACCGACTAGCTGTTAACACCGGGGAGCTGTTTTTT.